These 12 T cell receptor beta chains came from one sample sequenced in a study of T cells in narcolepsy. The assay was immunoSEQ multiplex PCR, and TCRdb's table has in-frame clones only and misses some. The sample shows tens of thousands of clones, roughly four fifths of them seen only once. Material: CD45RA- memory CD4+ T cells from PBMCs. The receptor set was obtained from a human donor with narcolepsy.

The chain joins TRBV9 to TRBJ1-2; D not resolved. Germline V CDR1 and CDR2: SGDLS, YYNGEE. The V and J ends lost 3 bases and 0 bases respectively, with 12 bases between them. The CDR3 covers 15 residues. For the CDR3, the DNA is TGTGCCAGCAGCGGGAGCTCAAGCTCTAACTATGGCTACACCTTC. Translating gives CASSGSSSSNYGYTF.

This CDR3 reads CASSLPAPNYGYTF. The CDR3 nucleotides read TGTGCCAGCAGCTTGCCGGCGCCTAACTATGGCTACACCTTC. The rearrangement joins TRBV5-6 to TRBJ1-2; D is unresolved. CDR1 is SGHDT and CDR2 is YYEEEE in the germline V gene. The CDR3 length is 14 residues. Trimming cost V 1 base and J 0 bases, with 7 bases left between them.

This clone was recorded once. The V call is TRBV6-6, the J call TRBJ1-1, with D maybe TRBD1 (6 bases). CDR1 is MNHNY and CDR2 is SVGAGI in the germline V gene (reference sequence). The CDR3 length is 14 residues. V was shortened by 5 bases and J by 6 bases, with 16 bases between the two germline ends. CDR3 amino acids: CASSQQGVRAEAFF. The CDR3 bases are TGTGCCAGCAGTCAACAGGGCGTCAGAGCTGAAGCTTTCTTT.

CDR3 in amino acids: CAWSSTLSYEQYF. DNA for the CDR3: TGTGCCTGGTCGAGCACTCTCTCCTACGAGCAGTACTTC. This chain connects TRBV30 to TRBJ2-7, with D unresolved. The CDR3 sequence is 13 residues long. V shed 5 bases and J shed 0 bases, with 11 bases lying between them. The germline CDR1 and CDR2 sequences are GTSNPN and SVGIG (reference sequence).

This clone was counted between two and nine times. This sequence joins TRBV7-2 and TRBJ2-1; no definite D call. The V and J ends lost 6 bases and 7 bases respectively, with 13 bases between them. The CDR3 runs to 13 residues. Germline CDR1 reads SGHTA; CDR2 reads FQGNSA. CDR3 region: CASSREILNEQFF. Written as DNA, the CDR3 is TGTGCCAGCAGTCGAGAGATTCTGAATGAGCAGTTCTTC.

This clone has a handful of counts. The CDR3 DNA sequence: TGTGCCAGCAGAGCTCAGGGTGGGAGCAATCAGCCCCAGCATTTT. This translates into CASRAQGGSNQPQHF. The chain has TRBV6-5 and TRBJ1-5, with D possibly matching TRBD1 (5 bases). The CDR3 totals 15 residues. Germline loops: CDR1 MNHEY, CDR2 SVGAGI. The ends were cut back, 6 bases at V and 1 base at J, with 13 bases in the middle.

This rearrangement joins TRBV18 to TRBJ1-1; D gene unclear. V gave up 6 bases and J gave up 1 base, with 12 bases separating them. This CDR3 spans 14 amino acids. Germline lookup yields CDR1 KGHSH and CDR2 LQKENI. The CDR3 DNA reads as TGTGCCAGCTCCCCGATAGGAGGGAACACTGAAGCTTTCTTT. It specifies CASSPIGGNTEAFF.

The CDR3 region has the DNA TGTGCCAGCAGTAGTGTTGGGGCCTACGGCTACACCTTC. Its translation: CASSSVGAYGYTF. V is TRBV28 and J is TRBJ1-2; TRBD1 is a possible D gene (5 bases). CDR3 size: 13 residues. V was pared by 5 bases and J by 8 bases, with 15 bases between. Germline V gene lookup returns CDR1 MDHEN and CDR2 SYDVKM.

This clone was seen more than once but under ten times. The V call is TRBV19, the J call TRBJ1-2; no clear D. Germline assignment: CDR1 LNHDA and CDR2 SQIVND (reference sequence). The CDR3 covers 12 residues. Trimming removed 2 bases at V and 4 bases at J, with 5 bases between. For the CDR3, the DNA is TGTGCCAGTAGTATATCGGTCTATGGCTACACCTTC. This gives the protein CASSISVYGYTF.

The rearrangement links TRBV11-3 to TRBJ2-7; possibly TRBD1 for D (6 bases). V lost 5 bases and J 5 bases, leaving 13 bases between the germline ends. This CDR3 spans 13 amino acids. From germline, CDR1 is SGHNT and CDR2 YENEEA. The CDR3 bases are TGTGCCAGCAGCCAAAACCGGGACAACGAGCAGTACTTC. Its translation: CASSQNRDNEQYF. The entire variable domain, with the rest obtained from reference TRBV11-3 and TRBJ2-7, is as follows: EAGVVQSPRYKIIEKKQPVAFWCNPISGHNTLYWYLQNLGQGPELLIRYENEEAVDDSQLPKDRFSAERLKGVDSTLKIQPAELGDSAVYLCASSQNRDNEQYFGPGTRLTVT.

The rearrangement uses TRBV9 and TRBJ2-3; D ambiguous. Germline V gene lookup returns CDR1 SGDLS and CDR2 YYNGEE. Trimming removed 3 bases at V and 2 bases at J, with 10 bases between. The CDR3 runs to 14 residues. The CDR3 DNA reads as TGTGCCAGCAGCGACTCTGGGCTCACAGATACGCAGTATTTT. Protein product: CASSDSGLTDTQYF.

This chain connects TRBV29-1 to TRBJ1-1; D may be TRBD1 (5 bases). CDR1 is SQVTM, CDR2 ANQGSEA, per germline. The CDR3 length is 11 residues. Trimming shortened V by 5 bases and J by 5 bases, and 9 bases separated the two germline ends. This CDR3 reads CSVRQGTEAFF. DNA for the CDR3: TGCAGCGTTAGGCAGGGTACTGAAGCTTTCTTT.